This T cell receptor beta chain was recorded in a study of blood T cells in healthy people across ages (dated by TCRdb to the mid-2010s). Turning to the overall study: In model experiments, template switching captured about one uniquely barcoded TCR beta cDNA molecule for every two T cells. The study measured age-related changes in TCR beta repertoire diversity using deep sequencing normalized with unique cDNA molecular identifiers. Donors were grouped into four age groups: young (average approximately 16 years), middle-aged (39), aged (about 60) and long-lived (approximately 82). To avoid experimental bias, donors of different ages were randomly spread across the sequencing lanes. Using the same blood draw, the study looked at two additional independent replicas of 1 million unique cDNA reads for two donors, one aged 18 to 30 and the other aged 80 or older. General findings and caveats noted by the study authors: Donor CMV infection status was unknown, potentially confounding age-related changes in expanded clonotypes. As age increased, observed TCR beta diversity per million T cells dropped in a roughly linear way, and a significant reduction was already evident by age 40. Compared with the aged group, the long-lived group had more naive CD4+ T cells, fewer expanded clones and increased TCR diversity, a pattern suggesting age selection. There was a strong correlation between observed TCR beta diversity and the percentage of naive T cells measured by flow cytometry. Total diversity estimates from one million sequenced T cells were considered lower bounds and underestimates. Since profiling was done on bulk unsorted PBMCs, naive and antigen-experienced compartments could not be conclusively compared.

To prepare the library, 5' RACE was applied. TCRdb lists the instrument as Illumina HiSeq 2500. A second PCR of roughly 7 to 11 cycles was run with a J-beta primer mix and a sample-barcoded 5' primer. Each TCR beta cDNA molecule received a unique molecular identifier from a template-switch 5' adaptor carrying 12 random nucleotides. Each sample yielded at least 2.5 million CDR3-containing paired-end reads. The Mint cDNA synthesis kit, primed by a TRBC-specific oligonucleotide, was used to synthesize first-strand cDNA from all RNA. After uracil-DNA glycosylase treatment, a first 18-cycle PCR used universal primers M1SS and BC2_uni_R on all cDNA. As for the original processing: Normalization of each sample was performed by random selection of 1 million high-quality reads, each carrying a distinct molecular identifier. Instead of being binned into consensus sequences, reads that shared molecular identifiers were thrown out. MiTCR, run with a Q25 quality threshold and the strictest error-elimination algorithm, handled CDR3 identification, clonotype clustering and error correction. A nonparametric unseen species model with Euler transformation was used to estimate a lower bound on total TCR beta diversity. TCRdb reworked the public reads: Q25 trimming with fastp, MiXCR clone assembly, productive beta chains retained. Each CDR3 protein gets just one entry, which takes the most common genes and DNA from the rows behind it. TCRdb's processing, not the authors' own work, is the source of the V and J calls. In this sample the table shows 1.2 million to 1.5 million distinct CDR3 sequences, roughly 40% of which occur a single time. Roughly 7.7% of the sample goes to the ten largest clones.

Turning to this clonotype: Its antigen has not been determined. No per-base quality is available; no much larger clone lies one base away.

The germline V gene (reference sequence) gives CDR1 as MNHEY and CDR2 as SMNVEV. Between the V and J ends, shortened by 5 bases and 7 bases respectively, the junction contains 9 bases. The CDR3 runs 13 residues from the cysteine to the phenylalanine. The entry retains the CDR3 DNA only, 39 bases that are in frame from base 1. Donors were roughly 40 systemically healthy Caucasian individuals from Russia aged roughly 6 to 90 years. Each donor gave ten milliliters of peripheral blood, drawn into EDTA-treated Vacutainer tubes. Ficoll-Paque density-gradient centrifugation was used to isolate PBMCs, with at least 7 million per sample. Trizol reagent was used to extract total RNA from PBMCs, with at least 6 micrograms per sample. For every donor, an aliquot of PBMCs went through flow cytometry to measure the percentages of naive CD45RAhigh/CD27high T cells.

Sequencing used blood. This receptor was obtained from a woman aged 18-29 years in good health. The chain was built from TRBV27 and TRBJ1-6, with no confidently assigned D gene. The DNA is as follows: TGTGCCAGCAGTCCGAACAGAAATTCACCCCTCCACTTT. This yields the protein CASSPNRNSPLHF.